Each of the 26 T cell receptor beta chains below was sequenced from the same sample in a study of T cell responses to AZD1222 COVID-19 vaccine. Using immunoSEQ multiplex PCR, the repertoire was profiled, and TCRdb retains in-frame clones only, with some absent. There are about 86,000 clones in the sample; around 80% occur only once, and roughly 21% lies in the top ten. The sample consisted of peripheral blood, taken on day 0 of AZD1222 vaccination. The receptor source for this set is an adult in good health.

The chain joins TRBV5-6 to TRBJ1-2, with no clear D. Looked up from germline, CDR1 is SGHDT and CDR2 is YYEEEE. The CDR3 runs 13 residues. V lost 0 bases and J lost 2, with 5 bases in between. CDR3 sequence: CASSLDRNYGYTF. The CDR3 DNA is TGTGCCAGCAGCTTGGACAGAAACTATGGCTACACCTTC.

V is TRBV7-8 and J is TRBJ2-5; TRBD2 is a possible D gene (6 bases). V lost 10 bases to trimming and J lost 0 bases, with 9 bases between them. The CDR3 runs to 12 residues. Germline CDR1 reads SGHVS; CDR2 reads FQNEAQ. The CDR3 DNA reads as TGTGCCACCGGGGACTACCAAGAGACCCAGTACTTC. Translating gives CATGDYQETQYF.

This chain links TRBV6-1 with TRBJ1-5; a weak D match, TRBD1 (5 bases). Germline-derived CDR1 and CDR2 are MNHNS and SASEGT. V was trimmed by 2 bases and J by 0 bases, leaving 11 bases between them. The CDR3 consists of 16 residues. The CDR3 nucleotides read TGTGCCAGCAGTGAAAGGGCAGGGTATAGCAATCAGCCCCAGCATTTT. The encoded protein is CASSERAGYSNQPQHF.

The CDR3 DNA is TGTGCCAGCGGGACTAGCGGGGACAATGAGCAGTTCTTC. Amino acid sequence: CASGTSGDNEQFF. J is TRBJ2-1 and V is TRBV28; 13 positions agree with TRBD2. V trimming: 8 bases; J trimming: 5 bases; junction bases outside the gene matches: 0. The CDR3 runs to 13 residues. Per the germline V gene, CDR1 is MDHEN and CDR2 is SYDVKM.

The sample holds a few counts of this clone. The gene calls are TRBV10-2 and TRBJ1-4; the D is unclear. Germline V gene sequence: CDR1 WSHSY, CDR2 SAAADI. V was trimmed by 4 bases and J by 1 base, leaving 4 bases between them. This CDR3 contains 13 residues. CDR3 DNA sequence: TGCGCCAGCAGTGTTGTAACTAATGAAAAACTGTTTTTT. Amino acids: CASSVVTNEKLFF.

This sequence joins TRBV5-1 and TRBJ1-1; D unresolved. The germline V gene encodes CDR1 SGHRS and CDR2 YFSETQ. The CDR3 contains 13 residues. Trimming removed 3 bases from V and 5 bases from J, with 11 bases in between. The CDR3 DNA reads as TGCGCCAGCAGCTCCGGGGTTGGGACTGAAGCTTTCTTT. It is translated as CASSSGVGTEAFF.

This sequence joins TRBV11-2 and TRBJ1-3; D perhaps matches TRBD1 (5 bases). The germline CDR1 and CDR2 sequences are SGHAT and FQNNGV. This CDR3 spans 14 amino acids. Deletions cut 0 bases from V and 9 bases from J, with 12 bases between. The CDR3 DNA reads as TGTGCCAGCAGCTTAGAGAGGGGTGTGGGCACCATATATTTT. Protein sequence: CASSLERGVGTIYF.

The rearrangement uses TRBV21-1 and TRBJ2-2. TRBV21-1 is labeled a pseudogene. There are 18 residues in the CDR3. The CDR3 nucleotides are TGTGCCAGTCAAGGGAAACTTAATACTACGACGGACACCGGGGAGCTGTTTTTT. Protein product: CASQGKLNTTTDTGELFF.

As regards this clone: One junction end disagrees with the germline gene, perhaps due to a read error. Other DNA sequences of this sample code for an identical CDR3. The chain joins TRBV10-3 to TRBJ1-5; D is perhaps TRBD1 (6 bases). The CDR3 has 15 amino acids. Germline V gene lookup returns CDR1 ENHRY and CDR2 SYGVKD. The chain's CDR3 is CAISGGQGLNQPQHF. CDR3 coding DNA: TGTGCCATCAGTGGAGGTCAGGGGTTAAATCAGCCCCAACATTTT.

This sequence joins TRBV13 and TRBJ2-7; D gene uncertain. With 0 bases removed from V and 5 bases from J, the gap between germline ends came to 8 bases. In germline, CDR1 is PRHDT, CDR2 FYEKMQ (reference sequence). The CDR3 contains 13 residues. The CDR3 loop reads CASSLGRTHEQYF. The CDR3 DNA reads TGTGCCAGCAGCTTAGGACGGACCCACGAGCAGTACTTC.

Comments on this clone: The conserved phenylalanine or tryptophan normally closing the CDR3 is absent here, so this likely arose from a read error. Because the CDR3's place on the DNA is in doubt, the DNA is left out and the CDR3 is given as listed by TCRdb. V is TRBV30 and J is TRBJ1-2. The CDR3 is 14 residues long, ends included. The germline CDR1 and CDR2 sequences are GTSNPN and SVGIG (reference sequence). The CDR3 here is CAWGRYLNQTPHIA.

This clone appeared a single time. The CDR3 region has the DNA TGTGCCAGCAGCCCCATCCCAAACAGGGGGAACACTGAAGCTTTCTTT. Amino acids: CASSPIPNRGNTEAFF. The chain couples TRBV5-8 to TRBJ1-1; 7 bases map to TRBD1. The ends lost 4 bases at V and 1 base at J; junction bases unmatched: 10. In germline, CDR1 is SGHTS, CDR2 YDEGEE. This CDR3 comprises 16 residues.

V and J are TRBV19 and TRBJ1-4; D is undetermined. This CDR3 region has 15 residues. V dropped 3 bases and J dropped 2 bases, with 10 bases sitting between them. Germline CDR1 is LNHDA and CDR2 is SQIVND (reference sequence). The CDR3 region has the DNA TGTGCCAGTAGTATTTTCGCGGGGACTAATGAAAAACTGTTTTTT. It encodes CASSIFAGTNEKLFF.

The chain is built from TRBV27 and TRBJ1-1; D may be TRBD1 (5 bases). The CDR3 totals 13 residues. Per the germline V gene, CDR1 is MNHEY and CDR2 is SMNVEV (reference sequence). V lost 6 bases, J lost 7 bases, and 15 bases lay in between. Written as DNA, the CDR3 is TGTGCCAGCAGGCTGTTGGGGGTGGGTGAAGCTTTCTTT. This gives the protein CASRLLGVGEAFF.

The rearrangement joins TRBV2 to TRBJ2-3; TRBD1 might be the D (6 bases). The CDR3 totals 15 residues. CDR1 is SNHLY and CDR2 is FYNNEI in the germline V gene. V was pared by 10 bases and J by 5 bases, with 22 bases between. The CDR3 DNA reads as TGTGCCACACGACCCGGGACACTGCTGGGAGATACGCAGTATTTT. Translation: CATRPGTLLGDTQYF. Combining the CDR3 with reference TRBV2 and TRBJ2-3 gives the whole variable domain EPEVTQTPSHQVTQMGQEVILRCVPISNHLYFYWYRQILGQKVEFLVSFYNNEISEKSEIFDDQFSVERPDGSNFTLKIRSTKLEDSAMYFCATRPGTLLGDTQYFGPGTRLTVL.

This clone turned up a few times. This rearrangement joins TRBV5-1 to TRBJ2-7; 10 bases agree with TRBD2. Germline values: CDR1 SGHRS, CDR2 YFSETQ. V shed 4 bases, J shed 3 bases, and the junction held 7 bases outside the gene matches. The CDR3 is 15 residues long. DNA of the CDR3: TGCGCCAGCAGCCTGGCCGGGACTAGCGTCTACGAGCAGTACTTC. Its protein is CASSLAGTSVYEQYF. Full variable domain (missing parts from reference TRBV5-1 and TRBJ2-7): KAGVTQTPRYLIKTRGQQVTLSCSPISGHRSVSWYQQTPGQGLQFLFEYFSETQRNKGNFPGRFSGRQFSNSRSEMNVSTLELGDSALYLCASSLAGTSVYEQYFGPGTRLTVT.

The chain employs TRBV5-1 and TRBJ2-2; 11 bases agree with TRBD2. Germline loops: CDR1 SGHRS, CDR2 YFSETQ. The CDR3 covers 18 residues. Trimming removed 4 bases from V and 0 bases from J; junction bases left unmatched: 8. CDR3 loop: CASSPGLADFTNTGELFF. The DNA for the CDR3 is TGCGCCAGCAGCCCGGGACTAGCGGATTTTACGAACACCGGGGAGCTGTTTTTT. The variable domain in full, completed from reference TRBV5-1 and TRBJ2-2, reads KAGVTQTPRYLIKTRGQQVTLSCSPISGHRSVSWYQQTPGQGLQFLFEYFSETQRNKGNFPGRFSGRQFSNSRSEMNVSTLELGDSALYLCASSPGLADFTNTGELFFGEGSRLTVL.

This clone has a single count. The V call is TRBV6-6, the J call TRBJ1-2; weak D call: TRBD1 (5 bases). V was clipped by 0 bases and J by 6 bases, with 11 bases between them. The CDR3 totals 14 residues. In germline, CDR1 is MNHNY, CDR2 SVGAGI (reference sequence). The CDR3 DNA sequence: TGTGCCAGCAGTTACTCAGGGGTAGGGAATGGCTACACCTTC. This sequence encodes CASSYSGVGNGYTF.

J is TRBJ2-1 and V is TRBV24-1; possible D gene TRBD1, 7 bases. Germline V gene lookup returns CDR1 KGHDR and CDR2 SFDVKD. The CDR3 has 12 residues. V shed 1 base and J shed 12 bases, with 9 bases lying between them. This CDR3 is CATSDFQGGQFF. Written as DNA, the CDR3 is TGTGCCACCAGTGATTTTCAGGGGGGGCAGTTCTTC.

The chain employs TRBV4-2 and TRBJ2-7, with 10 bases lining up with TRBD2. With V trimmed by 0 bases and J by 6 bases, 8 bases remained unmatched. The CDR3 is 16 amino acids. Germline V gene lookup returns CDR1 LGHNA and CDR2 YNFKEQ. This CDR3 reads CASSQEPLAGQFEQYF. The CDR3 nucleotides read TGTGCCAGCAGCCAAGAACCACTAGCGGGACAATTCGAGCAGTACTTC.

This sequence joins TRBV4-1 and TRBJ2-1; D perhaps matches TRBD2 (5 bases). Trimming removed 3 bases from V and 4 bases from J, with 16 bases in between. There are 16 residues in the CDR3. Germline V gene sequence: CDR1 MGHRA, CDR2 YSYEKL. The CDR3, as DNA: TGCGCCAGCAGCCATTGGGCCACTAGAAAGTACAATGAGCAGTTCTTC. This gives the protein CASSHWATRKYNEQFF.

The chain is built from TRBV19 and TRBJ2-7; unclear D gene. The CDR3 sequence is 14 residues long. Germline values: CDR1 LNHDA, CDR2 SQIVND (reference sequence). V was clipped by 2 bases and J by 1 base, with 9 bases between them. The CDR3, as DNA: TGTGCCAGTAGTATACGGACCGCGTCCTACGAGCAGTACTTC. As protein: CASSIRTASYEQYF.

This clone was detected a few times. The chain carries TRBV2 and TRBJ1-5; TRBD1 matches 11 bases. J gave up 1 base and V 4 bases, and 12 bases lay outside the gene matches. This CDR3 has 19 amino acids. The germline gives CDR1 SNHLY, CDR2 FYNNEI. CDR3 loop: CASSAGQGAEGSSNQPQHF. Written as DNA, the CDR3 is TGTGCCAGCAGTGCCGGACAGGGGGCTGAGGGGTCAAGCAATCAGCCCCAGCATTTT.

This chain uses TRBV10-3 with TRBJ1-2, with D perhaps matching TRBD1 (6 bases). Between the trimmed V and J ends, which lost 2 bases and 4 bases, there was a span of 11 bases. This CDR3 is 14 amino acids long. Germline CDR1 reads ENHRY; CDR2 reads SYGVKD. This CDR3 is CAISEPRGGYGYTF. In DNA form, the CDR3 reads TGTGCCATCAGTGAGCCCAGGGGAGGCTATGGCTACACCTTC.

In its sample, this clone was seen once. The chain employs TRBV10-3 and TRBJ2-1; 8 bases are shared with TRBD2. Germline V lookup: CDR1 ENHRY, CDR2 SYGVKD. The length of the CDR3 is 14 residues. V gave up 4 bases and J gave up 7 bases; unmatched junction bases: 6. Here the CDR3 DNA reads TGTGCCATCAGTGCACTAGCGGATCGAAATGAGCAGTTCTTC. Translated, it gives CAISALADRNEQFF.

Here the CDR3 DNA reads TGTGCCAGCAGCTTACACAGGGACGGCACCGGGGAGCTGTTTTTT. It encodes CASSLHRDGTGELFF. The chain combines TRBV7-2 with TRBJ2-2; weak D call: TRBD1 (6 bases). The ends were cut back, 2 bases at V and 4 bases at J, with 11 bases in the middle. There are 15 residues in the CDR3. CDR1 SGHTA and CDR2 FQGNSA come from the germline V gene.